The rows below give T cell receptor beta chains drawn from one sample of a study of cytomegalovirus exposure and HLA in healthy donors. Repertoires were generated with immunoSEQ multiplex PCR, while TCRdb's copy carries only in-frame clones and drops some. The repertoire holds 130,000 to 150,000 clones, around 77% seen once, with 4% to 6% in the top ten. The specimen was PBMCs. The receptors originated from a woman in her forties or fifties in good health and CMV-seronegative. Both conserved end residues are part of each CDR3. The D gene is left open where the match is weak. The size of a clone is reported for some rows only, either as once, few or many, or as a class for expanded clones.

clone_size: -
d_call: TRBD1
v_call: TRBV19
j_call: TRBJ2-1
cdr3_length: 15
cdr3_nt: TGTGCCAGTAGTATCTTCAGGGGGCTTCTTAATGAGCAGTTCTTC
cdr3_aa: CASSIFRGLLNEQFF

clone_size: -
d_call: TRBD2
v_call: TRBV10-1
j_call: TRBJ2-3
cdr3_length: 19
cdr3_nt: TGCGCCAGCAGTGAGTCGACACTCGGGAGCGGGAGCCGCACAGATACGCAGTATTTT
cdr3_aa: CASSESTLGSGSRTDTQYF

clone_size: once
d_call: -
v_call: TRBV7-9
j_call: TRBJ2-7
cdr3_length: 14
cdr3_nt: TGCGCCAGCAGCTTCCCAGGTGAATCCTACGAGCAGTACTTC
cdr3_aa: CASSFPGESYEQYF

clone_size: -
d_call: TRBD2
v_call: TRBV5-4
j_call: TRBJ2-3
cdr3_length: 14
cdr3_nt: TGTGCCAGCAGCTTGGCGCTAGCGGCAGATACGCAGTATTTT
cdr3_aa: CASSLALAADTQYF

clone_size: -
d_call: -
v_call: TRBV7-9
j_call: TRBJ1-2
cdr3_length: 15
cdr3_nt: TGTGCCAGCAGCTCGTTGACAGGAGAGAACTATGGCTACACCTTC
cdr3_aa: CASSSLTGENYGYTF

clone_size: -
d_call: TRBD1
v_call: TRBV6-1
j_call: TRBJ2-7
cdr3_length: 13
cdr3_nt: TGTGCCAGCAGTGCGGACAGGGAAGGCGAGCAGTACTTC
cdr3_aa: CASSADREGEQYF

clone_size: -
d_call: TRBD1
v_call: TRBV5-1
j_call: TRBJ1-2
cdr3_length: 14
cdr3_nt: TGCGCCAGCACCGGGACAGGGGCCTCGTTTGGCTACACCTTC
cdr3_aa: CASTGTGASFGYTF

clone_size: -
d_call: -
v_call: TRBV19
j_call: TRBJ2-7
cdr3_length: 14
cdr3_nt: TGTGCCAGTAGTATTCAGGGGTCGGCCTACGAGCAGTACTTC
cdr3_aa: CASSIQGSAYEQYF

clone_size: -
d_call: TRBD1
v_call: TRBV30
j_call: TRBJ1-5
cdr3_length: 14
cdr3_nt: TGTGCCTGGAGTGTACAACAGGGGGTTCAGCCCCAGCATTTT
cdr3_aa: CAWSVQQGVQPQHF

clone_size: few
d_call: TRBD2
v_call: TRBV7-9
j_call: TRBJ2-2
cdr3_length: 16
cdr3_nt: TGTGCCAGCAGCCGGGGGACTAGCGGGGGTACCGGGGAGCTGTTTTTT
cdr3_aa: CASSRGTSGGTGELFF

clone_size: -
d_call: TRBD1
v_call: TRBV27
j_call: TRBJ1-1
cdr3_length: 15
cdr3_nt: TGTGCCAGCAGTATACAGGACAGGGTTGGGACTGAAGCTTTCTTT
cdr3_aa: CASSIQDRVGTEAFF

clone_size: -
d_call: TRBD1
v_call: TRBV5-1
j_call: TRBJ2-3
cdr3_length: 16
cdr3_nt: TGCGCCAGCAGCTTGGATGGACAGGGGGTAACAGATACGCAGTATTTT
cdr3_aa: CASSLDGQGVTDTQYF

clone_size: few
d_call: -
v_call: TRBV6-6
j_call: TRBJ2-3
cdr3_length: 14
cdr3_nt: TGTGCCAGCAGTTACTCGGGTTCAGGGGATACGCAGTATTTT
cdr3_aa: CASSYSGSGDTQYF

clone_size: -
d_call: -
v_call: TRBV5-1
j_call: TRBJ1-3
cdr3_length: 17
cdr3_nt: TGCGCCAGCAGCTTGGGAGGAGGAGTCTTCGTTGGAAACACCATATATTTT
cdr3_aa: CASSLGGGVFVGNTIYF

clone_size: -
d_call: -
v_call: TRBV19
j_call: TRBJ1-6
cdr3_length: 17
cdr3_nt: TGTGCCAGTAGTATCGACCCCGCTGCAGGGTACAATTCACCCCTCCACTTT
cdr3_aa: CASSIDPAAGYNSPLHF

clone_size: -
d_call: TRBD1
v_call: TRBV5-1
j_call: TRBJ1-2
cdr3_length: 14
cdr3_nt: TGCGCCAGCAGCTTGAGACAGGGGTATGGTGGCTACACCTTC
cdr3_aa: CASSLRQGYGGYTF

clone_size: -
d_call: TRBD1
v_call: TRBV28
j_call: TRBJ1-2
cdr3_length: 15
cdr3_nt: TGTGCCAGCAGTAGAGACCAGGGGGCGGGCTATGGCTACACCTTC
cdr3_aa: CASSRDQGAGYGYTF

clone_size: -
d_call: -
v_call: TRBV28
j_call: TRBJ1-6
cdr3_length: 15
cdr3_nt: TGTGCCAGCAGCTCCGTCGGCTCCTATAATTCACCCCTCCACTTT
cdr3_aa: CASSSVGSYNSPLHF

clone_size: -
d_call: -
v_call: TRBV10-2
j_call: TRBJ1-5
cdr3_length: 16
cdr3_nt: TGCGCCAGCAGTGAATACAGGGTACGGGGCAATCAGCCCCAGCATTTT
cdr3_aa: CASSEYRVRGNQPQHF

clone_size: -
d_call: TRBD2
v_call: TRBV5-1
j_call: TRBJ2-5
cdr3_length: 16
cdr3_nt: TGCGCCAGCAGCCTAAGACTAGCGGGGGGGCGGGAGACCCAGTACTTC
cdr3_aa: CASSLRLAGGRETQYF

clone_size: -
d_call: -
v_call: TRBV6-1
j_call: TRBJ2-3
cdr3_length: 14
cdr3_nt: TGTGCCAGCAGTGAATTTAGAAGGGGGGATACGCAGTATTTT
cdr3_aa: CASSEFRRGDTQYF

clone_size: -
d_call: TRBD2
v_call: TRBV30
j_call: TRBJ2-3
cdr3_length: 14
cdr3_nt: TGTGCCTGGAGTAGAGGACTAGCGGACGATACGCAGTATTTT
cdr3_aa: CAWSRGLADDTQYF

clone_size: once
d_call: TRBD1
v_call: TRBV19
j_call: TRBJ1-1
cdr3_length: 13
cdr3_nt: TGTGCCAGTCGGGGACAGCAGAACACTGAAGCTTTCTTT
cdr3_aa: CASRGQQNTEAFF

clone_size: -
d_call: -
v_call: TRBV5-4
j_call: TRBJ1-2
cdr3_length: 14
cdr3_nt: TGTGCCAGCAGCTTGTACACGGGGTTAAATGGCTACACCTTC
cdr3_aa: CASSLYTGLNGYTF

clone_size: -
d_call: -
v_call: TRBV6-1
j_call: TRBJ1-2
cdr3_length: 13
cdr3_nt: TGTGCCAGCAGTGTCAGGGTAGACTATGGCTACACCTTC
cdr3_aa: CASSVRVDYGYTF

clone_size: -
d_call: -
v_call: TRBV5-1
j_call: TRBJ1-2
cdr3_length: 16
cdr3_nt: TGCGCCAGCAGCTTGGGCCAGGGGTTTACCAACTATGGCTACACCTTC
cdr3_aa: CASSLGQGFTNYGYTF

clone_size: few
d_call: -
v_call: TRBV5-6
j_call: TRBJ1-1
cdr3_length: 13
cdr3_nt: TGTGCCAGCAGCTGGGGTGGGGGGAGCGAAGCTTTCTTT
cdr3_aa: CASSWGGGSEAFF

clone_size: -
d_call: -
v_call: TRBV5-6
j_call: TRBJ2-1
cdr3_length: 14
cdr3_nt: TGTGCCAGCAGCCCCCCAGGGTCCTACAATGAGCAGTTCTTC
cdr3_aa: CASSPPGSYNEQFF

clone_size: -
d_call: -
v_call: TRBV4-1
j_call: TRBJ2-3
cdr3_length: 15
cdr3_nt: TGCGCCAGCAGCCAGGAGGGAAAGATGGCAGATACGCAGTATTTT
cdr3_aa: CASSQEGKMADTQYF

clone_size: -
d_call: TRBD1
v_call: TRBV7-2
j_call: TRBJ1-5
cdr3_length: 15
cdr3_nt: TGTGCCAGCAGCTTATTCCAGGGGGAAAATCAGCCCCAGCATTTT
cdr3_aa: CASSLFQGENQPQHF

clone_size: -
d_call: TRBD1
v_call: TRBV9
j_call: TRBJ2-1
cdr3_length: 17
cdr3_nt: TGTGCCAGCAGCGCCCGGCAGGGAGGGACAGGGGGGGATGAGCAGTTCTTC
cdr3_aa: CASSARQGGTGGDEQFF

clone_size: -
d_call: TRBD1
v_call: TRBV5-1
j_call: TRBJ2-2
cdr3_length: 15
cdr3_nt: TGCGCCAGCAGCCGGGACAGGGGGAACACCGGGGAGCTGTTTTTT
cdr3_aa: CASSRDRGNTGELFF